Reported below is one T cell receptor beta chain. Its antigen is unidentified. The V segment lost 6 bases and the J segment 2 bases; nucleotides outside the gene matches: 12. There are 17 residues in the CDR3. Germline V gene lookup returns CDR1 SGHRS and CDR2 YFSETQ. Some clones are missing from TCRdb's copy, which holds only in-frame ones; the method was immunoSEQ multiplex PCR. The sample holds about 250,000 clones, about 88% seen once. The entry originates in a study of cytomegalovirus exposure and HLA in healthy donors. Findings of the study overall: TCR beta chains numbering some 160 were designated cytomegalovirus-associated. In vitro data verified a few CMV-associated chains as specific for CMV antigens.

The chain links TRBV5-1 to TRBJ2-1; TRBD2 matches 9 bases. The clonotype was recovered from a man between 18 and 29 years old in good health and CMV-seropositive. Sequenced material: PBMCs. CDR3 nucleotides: TGCGCCAGCATAGTGGGCCCGGCGGGAGGGCCCTACAATGAGCAGTTCTTC. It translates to CASIVGPAGGPYNEQFF.